Listed here is a single TCR beta chain. Its antigen is as yet unknown. Sequencing used immunoSEQ multiplex PCR; TCRdb keeps in-frame clones, though not all of them. In the table there are about 120,000 clones, 85% to 90% of which are singletons. These data belong to a study of OX40 agonist ivuxolimab in advanced cancers. Whole-study results and caveats: At doses 0.1 to 3.0 mg/kg, CD4+ and CD8+ clones expanded.

The TCR originated in an adult with an advanced solid tumor such as melanoma, head and neck, liver or kidney cancer. The sample was CD4+ or CD8+ T cells sorted from blood, taken in a trial of the OX40 agonist ivuxolimab.

The CDR3 protein is CASSLGLASRQYF. The CDR3 region has the DNA TGTGCCAGCAGCTTGGGACTAGCCTCCCGGCAGTACTTC. V and J are TRBV6-5 and TRBJ2-7; TRBD2 aligns across 9 bases. Losses at the gene ends were 6 bases for V and 9 bases for J; bases not matched to a gene: 9. Germline V gene data show CDR1 as MNHEY and CDR2 as SVGAGI. CDR3 length: 13 residues.